These 24 T cell receptor beta chains share one sample of origin, sequenced in a study of CD8 T cells in Susac syndrome. Random hexamers were used to reverse transcribe the RNA input (about 0.5 to 1 ug). TCRdb processed the immunoSEQ multiplex PCR reads anew with MiXCR; each CDR3 protein has one entry. The data contain approximately 100,000 distinct CDR3 sequences, roughly 91% of them singletons. Sequencing was carried out using CD4+ T cells from PBMCs. The source is a human donor in good health.

This chain joins TRBV19 and TRBJ2-1; D remains unclear. Germline V gene sequence: CDR1 LNHDA, CDR2 SQIVND (reference sequence). The CDR3 loop spans 13 amino acids. Trimming stripped 5 bases from V and 9 bases from J, with 14 bases between. The CDR3 DNA sequence: TGTGCCAGTAGTCTCGGTAGCATCCGTGAGCAGTTCTTC. Its protein is CASSLGSIREQFF. The variable domain in full, completed from reference TRBV19 and TRBJ2-1, reads DGGITQSPKYLFRKEGQNVTLSCEQNLNHDAMYWYRQDPGQGLRLIYYSQIVNDFQKGDIAEGYSVSREKKESFPLTVTSAQKNPTAFYLCASSLGSIREQFFGPGTRLTVL.

The V and J genes are TRBV12-5 and TRBJ2-1; TRBD2 aligns across 8 bases. V was clipped by 5 bases and J by 2 bases; unmatched bases: 5. The CDR3 contains 15 residues. Germline V gene lookup returns CDR1 LGHNT and CDR2 FRNRAP. CDR3 bases: TGTGCTAGTGGTAGGACTAGCAGGCCCTACAATGAGCAGTTCTTC. Encoded protein: CASGRTSRPYNEQFF.

V and J are TRBV2 and TRBJ1-5; D not certain. V was clipped by 7 bases and J by 0 bases, with 7 bases between them. CDR1 is SNHLY, CDR2 FYNNEI, per germline. CDR3 size: 13 residues. CDR3 sequence (DNA): TGTGCCAGCATACCCGATAGCAATCAGCCCCAGCATTTT. Amino acid sequence: CASIPDSNQPQHF. Together with reference TRBV2 and TRBJ1-5, the CDR3 gives the full variable domain: EPEVTQTPSHQVTQMGQEVILRCVPISNHLYFYWYRQILGQKVEFLVSFYNNEISEKSEIFDDQFSVERPDGSNFTLKIRSTKLEDSAMYFCASIPDSNQPQHFGDGTRLSIL.

V and J are TRBV9 and TRBJ1-4; a possible D gene is TRBD1 (6 bases). Trimming removed 4 bases from V and 2 bases from J, with 12 bases in between. The CDR3 contains 15 residues. The V gene's germline CDR1 is SGDLS and CDR2 YYNGEE. DNA of the CDR3: TGTGCCAGCAGCCTTCAGGGGTTGACTAATGAAAAACTGTTTTTT. It encodes CASSLQGLTNEKLFF.

The genes are TRBV19 and TRBJ1-1, with a tentative D call TRBD1 (5 bases). The length of the CDR3 is 12 residues. V was cut by 6 bases and J by 8 bases, with 13 bases left in between. The germline V gene encodes CDR1 LNHDA and CDR2 SQIVND (reference sequence). Here the CDR3 reads CASSPDWGEAFF. CDR3 nucleotide sequence: TGTGCCAGTAGCCCCGACTGGGGCGAAGCTTTCTTT.

CDR3 amino acids: CSVAAENQPQHF. CDR3 in DNA: TGCAGCGTTGCGGCAGAGAATCAGCCCCAGCATTTT. The chain has TRBV29-1 and TRBJ1-5; D remains ambiguous. The CDR3 has 12 amino acids. From germline, CDR1 is SQVTM and CDR2 ANQGSEA. With 4 bases removed from V and 4 bases from J, the gap between germline ends came to 8 bases.

The chain joins TRBV7-2 to TRBJ2-1; no clear D. The CDR3 is 16 residues long. The V gene's germline CDR1 is SGHTA and CDR2 FQGNSA. Trimming pared 1 base from V and 0 bases from J, leaving 10 bases between. The CDR3 DNA follows: TGTGCCAGCAGCTTAGATCGCGGTAGCTCCTACAATGAGCAGTTCTTC. It yields the protein CASSLDRGSSYNEQFF.

This chain connects TRBV7-9 to TRBJ2-7; no firm D call. Per the germline V gene, CDR1 is SEHNR and CDR2 is FQNEAQ (reference sequence). This CDR3 contains 13 residues. V shed 5 bases and J shed 5 bases, with 13 bases lying between them. The CDR3 sequence is CASSPNSANEQYF. The CDR3 DNA reads TGTGCCAGCAGCCCAAACTCGGCCAACGAGCAGTACTTC.

V usage is TRBV19 and J usage is TRBJ2-6; the D is unclear. V was trimmed by 2 bases and J by 1 base, leaving 3 bases between them. Per germline, CDR1 LNHDA and CDR2 SQIVND (reference sequence). CDR3 length: 14 amino acids. This chain's CDR3 is CASSILSGANVLTF. CDR3 DNA: TGTGCCAGTAGTATACTTTCTGGGGCCAACGTCCTGACTTTC.

The chain carries TRBV6-5 and TRBJ1-2; tentative D call: TRBD1 (6 bases). This CDR3 has 14 residues. V lost 5 bases and J 1 base, leaving 11 bases between the germline ends. CDR1 is MNHEY, CDR2 SVGAGI, per germline. In DNA, the CDR3 is TGTGCCAGCAGTCAGGGGAAGGGTAACTATGGCTACACCTTC. This codes for CASSQGKGNYGYTF.

The V gene is TRBV6-5, the J gene TRBJ1-2; tentatively, D is TRBD1 (6 bases). Germline CDR1 and CDR2: MNHEY and SVGAGI. The CDR3 sequence is 13 residues long. V lost 6 bases, J lost 7 bases, and 15 bases lay in between. The CDR3 nucleotides read TGTGCCAGCAGCCGACAGGCCGGCACTGGCTACACCTTC. Protein: CASSRQAGTGYTF.

This clonotype was counted only a few times. This chain connects TRBV3-1 to TRBJ1-2; 8 bases are shared with TRBD1. This CDR3 is 16 amino acids long. Germline trimming cut 4 bases from V and 2 bases from J; bases unmatched to any gene: 9. CDR1 LGHDT and CDR2 YNNKEL come from the germline V gene (reference sequence). The CDR3 DNA follows: TGTGCCAGCAGCCTCCGCGCGGCAGGGGGCAACTATGGCTACACCTTC. Translation gives CASSLRAAGGNYGYTF.

The chain carries TRBV10-3 and TRBJ1-5; D is uncertain. The CDR3 runs to 14 residues. CDR1 ENHRY and CDR2 SYGVKD come from the germline V gene. Trimming removed 6 bases at V and 0 bases at J, with 9 bases between. DNA of the CDR3: TGTGCCATCAGGTCGACGGCTAGCAATCAGCCCCAGCATTTT. Encoded protein: CAIRSTASNQPQHF.

The chain uses TRBV25-1 and TRBJ2-1; a possible D gene is TRBD2 (6 bases). V shed 1 base and J shed 4 bases, with 14 bases lying between them. Germline lookup yields CDR1 MGHDK and CDR2 SYGVNS. This CDR3 comprises 16 residues. The CDR3 region is CASSESDGSGYNEQFF. The CDR3 coding sequence is TGTGCCAGCAGTGAATCCGACGGGAGTGGATACAATGAGCAGTTCTTC.

The chain recombines TRBV5-1 with TRBJ2-1; 11 nucleotides agree with TRBD1. After removal of 4 bases from V and 1 base from J, the junction contained 10 bases not matched to a gene. From germline, CDR1 is SGHRS and CDR2 YFSETQ. The CDR3 is 18 residues long. CDR3 in amino acids: CASSPGQGADFSYNEQFF. CDR3 bases: TGCGCCAGCAGCCCTGGACAGGGGGCGGATTTTTCCTACAATGAGCAGTTCTTC.

This clonotype was counted a single time. The chain couples TRBV6-5 to TRBJ1-2; D is possibly TRBD1 (6 bases). The ends were cut back, 6 bases at V and 5 bases at J, with 16 bases in the middle. The CDR3 is 14 residues long. CDR1 and CDR2 (germline): MNHEY, SVGAGI. The CDR3 DNA sequence: TGTGCCAGCAGCTCCACCGGGGGCCGGTATGGCTACACCTTC. Translating it yields CASSSTGGRYGYTF.

This clonotype was seen a single time. The CDR3 protein is CASSQGGTGQNTEAFF. The CDR3 nucleotides are TGCGCCAGCAGCCAAGGGGGGACAGGGCAAAACACTGAAGCTTTCTTT. The chain is built from TRBV4-3 and TRBJ1-1; 9 bases fit TRBD1. The CDR3 is 16 amino acids. Germline trimming cut 1 base from V and 2 bases from J; bases unmatched to any gene: 5. The V gene's germline CDR1 is LGHNA and CDR2 YSLEER.

The genes are TRBV28 and TRBJ1-5, with D uncertain. CDR1 and CDR2 from the germline V gene are MDHEN and SYDVKM. This CDR3 comprises 15 residues. The germline V and J ends were trimmed by 7 bases and 6 bases, with 19 bases remaining between them. The CDR3 reads CASTPSRTPVQPQHF. As DNA, the CDR3 is TGTGCCAGCACCCCCTCCCGGACGCCAGTTCAGCCCCAGCATTTT. The full variable domain, with the rest looked up from reference TRBV28 and TRBJ1-5, is DVKVTQSSRYLVKRTGEKVFLECVQDMDHENMFWYRQDPGLGLRLIYFSYDVKMKEKGDIPEGYSVSREKKERFSLILESASTNQTSMYLCASTPSRTPVQPQHFGDGTRLSIL.

This clonotype was detected only once. The rearrangement links TRBV10-3 to TRBJ2-2, with D possibly being TRBD1 (6 bases). Trimming removed 0 bases at V and 4 bases at J, with 6 bases between. Germline CDR1 and CDR2: ENHRY and SYGVKD. The CDR3 has 14 residues. CDR3 sequence: CAISESRGTGELFF. DNA for the CDR3: TGTGCCATCAGTGAGTCCAGGGGCACCGGGGAGCTGTTTTTT.

J is TRBJ1-1 and V is TRBV7-2; D unresolved. Germline V gives CDR1 SGHTA, CDR2 FQGNSA. V was pared by 1 base and J by 0 bases, with 12 bases between. This CDR3 has 16 residues. CDR3: CASSLGEWLLNTEAFF. CDR3 nucleotide sequence: TGTGCCAGCAGCTTAGGTGAGTGGCTCCTGAACACTGAAGCTTTCTTT.

The rearrangement uses TRBV7-8 and TRBJ2-3; either TRBD1 or TRBD2 may supply D (5 bases each). The CDR3 has 16 residues. V lost 1 base, J lost 4 bases, and 15 bases lay in between. Germline assignment: CDR1 SGHVS and CDR2 FQNEAQ. The CDR3 loop is CASSLGLGPWADTQYF. The CDR3 nucleotides read TGTGCCAGCAGCTTAGGTCTGGGACCATGGGCAGATACGCAGTATTTT.

This chain uses TRBV29-1 with TRBJ1-4; D is undetermined. The CDR3 runs 12 residues. V dropped 4 bases and J dropped 5 bases, with 8 bases sitting between them. CDR1 is SQVTM, CDR2 ANQGSEA, per germline. The chain's CDR3 is CSVGRTNEKLFF. Written as DNA, the CDR3 is TGCAGCGTTGGGCGGACGAATGAAAAACTGTTTTTT.

This chain connects TRBV4-2 to TRBJ2-3; 8 nucleotides agree with TRBD2. The CDR3 sequence is 14 residues long. Germline CDR1 and CDR2: LGHNA and YNFKEQ. V shed 4 bases, J shed 5 bases, and the junction held 5 bases outside the gene matches. In nucleotides, the CDR3 is TGTGCCAGCAGCCTCGGGGGGGCCGGAGATACGCAGTATTTT. This codes for CASSLGGAGDTQYF.

The V and J genes are TRBV29-1 and TRBJ1-5, with TRBD1 matching 11 bases. V shed 4 bases and J 4 bases; nucleotides not matched to a gene: 3. The CDR3 totals 14 residues. Germline CDR1 is SQVTM and CDR2 is ANQGSEA. The DNA for the CDR3 is TGCAGCGTTGGGGGGGACAGGGGGAATCAGCCCCAGCATTTT. This translates into CSVGGDRGNQPQHF.